This T cell receptor (beta chain) derives from a study of T cell responses to AZD1222 COVID-19 vaccine. Overall study results and limits: Donor demographics were predominantly white British with a female majority; clonal diversity may be underestimated. Nearly half of the spike-specific TCRs reportedly recognize variant regions that carry no mutations. Distributed over spike, vaccine-associated CD4 TCRs predominated at 160-218 and 743-854.

Germline V gene lookup returns CDR1 DFQATT and CDR2 SNEGSKA (reference sequence). With 8 bases removed from V and 3 bases from J, the gap between germline ends came to 11 bases. This CDR3 spans 11 amino acids. Using immunoSEQ multiplex PCR, the repertoire was profiled, and TCRdb retains in-frame clones only, with some absent. The sample carries roughly 140,000 clones, approximately 90% recorded once. A note on this clone: Antigen unknown.

The specimen was peripheral blood, collected on day 0 of MenACWY control vaccination. The source of this sequence is an adult in good health. The J gene is TRBJ2-7, the V gene TRBV20-1; a possible D gene is TRBD1 (6 bases). In DNA form, the CDR3 reads TGCAGTTCGACAGGTTTCTACGAGCAGTACTTC. Amino acids: CSSTGFYEQYF.